This T cell receptor (beta chain) comes out of a study of blood T cell repertoires in COVID-19. Study summary: Italy, Spain and the United States were the sources of the convalescent and acute COVID-19 samples. The cDNA or gDNA used as material had been derived from T cells, B-cell-depleted T cells, or PBMCs.

The V and J ends lost 3 bases and 0 bases, in that order; junction bases with no gene match: 3. The CDR3 has 17 amino acids. Germline values: CDR1 SNHLY, CDR2 FYNNEI. As processed by the authors: Amplification of reference gene primers provided the estimated nucleated cell counts. TCRdb keeps only in-frame clones here, not all; method: immunoSEQ multiplex PCR. For V, J and clone size, that table is used; D and trimming come from the DNA. The sample has some 250,000 clones, about 86% seen once; the top ten hold around 9.6%. The sequenced sample consisted of peripheral blood. The chain links TRBV2 to TRBJ2-6; 9 nucleotides match TRBD1. The sequence came from an elderly woman with acute or convalescent COVID-19. The CDR3 DNA reads as TGTGCCAGCAGTGAGAGGACAGGGGCCTCTGGGGCCAACGTCCTGACTTTC. It is translated as CASSERTGASGANVLTF.